The 24 T cell receptor beta chains below all came from one sample that was sequenced in a study of CD8 T cells in Susac syndrome. After extraction with the RNeasy kit, roughly 0.45 to 1 ug of the RNA was reverse transcribed using random hexamers. Each CDR3 protein is one row after TCRdb ran MiXCR on the immunoSEQ multiplex PCR reads. Here the sample spans about 71,000 distinct CDR3 sequences, over 95% being singletons. What was sequenced was CD4+ T cells from PBMCs. Source of these receptors: a human donor with multiple sclerosis.

The rearrangement uses TRBV24-1 and TRBJ1-4; 12 bases line up with TRBD1. The length of the CDR3 is 15 residues. Germline CDR1 reads KGHDR; CDR2 reads SFDVKD. Losses at the gene ends were 7 bases for V and 7 bases for J; bases not matched to a gene: 6. CDR3 loop: CATRGTGGLREKLFF. The CDR3 DNA sequence: TGTGCCACCAGAGGGACAGGGGGCCTTCGTGAAAAACTGTTTTTT.

This chain uses TRBV2 with TRBJ1-1, with D possibly TRBD1 on 5 matching bases. V was pared by 4 bases and J by 4 bases, with 10 bases between. There are 13 residues in the CDR3. Germline values: CDR1 SNHLY, CDR2 FYNNEI. The CDR3 here is CASSGQGITEAFF. The CDR3 region has the DNA TGTGCCAGCAGTGGGCAGGGAATCACTGAAGCTTTCTTT.

This clonotype has only one observation. DNA of the CDR3: TGTGCCAGCAGCCAAGGGTATGAGCAGTTCTTC. As protein: CASSQGYEQFF. The chain joins TRBV4-2 to TRBJ2-1; D call uncertain. Trimming cost V 1 base and J 8 bases, with 3 bases left between them. The germline V gene encodes CDR1 LGHNA and CDR2 YNFKEQ. This CDR3 region has 11 residues.

This clonotype was recorded only once. CDR3 amino acids: CASSLEGTTYNEQFF. CDR3 DNA: TGCGCCAGCAGCTTGGAAGGGACTACCTACAATGAGCAGTTCTTC. The chain joins TRBV5-1 to TRBJ2-1; 7 positions match TRBD2. V trimming: 0 bases; J trimming: 2 bases; junction bases outside the gene matches: 2. Germline CDR1 and CDR2: SGHRS and YFSETQ. The CDR3 totals 15 residues.

The chain joins TRBV6-5 to TRBJ2-7, with 8 bases matching TRBD2. Germline CDR1 and CDR2: MNHEY and SVGAGI. With 6 bases clipped from V and 7 bases from J, the junction kept 8 bases outside the gene matches. CDR3 length: 13 residues. CDR3 residues: CASRSGGPLEQYF. As DNA, the CDR3 is TGTGCCAGCAGATCGGGGGGGCCGTTGGAGCAGTACTTC.

V usage is TRBV29-1 and J usage is TRBJ2-3, with 10 positions matching TRBD2. This CDR3 region has 13 residues. After removal of 7 bases from V and 0 bases from J, the junction contained 1 base not matched to a gene. Germline lookup yields CDR1 SQVTM and CDR2 ANQGSEA. This CDR3 reads CSDSGGSTDTQYF. The CDR3 nucleotides read TGCAGCGATAGCGGGGGGAGCACAGATACGCAGTATTTT.

The gene calls are TRBV4-2 and TRBJ2-7; 12 nucleotides align to TRBD2. The trim removed 0 bases at V and 12 bases at J, leaving 18 bases unmatched. The CDR3 has 18 amino acids. Germline assignment: CDR1 LGHNA and CDR2 YNFKEQ. In nucleotides, the CDR3 is TGTGCCAGCAGCCAAGACTTCCTAGAAGGTGTAGGACTAGCGGGACCGTACTTC. It yields the protein CASSQDFLEGVGLAGPYF.

This chain connects TRBV3-1 to TRBJ1-2; D is perhaps TRBD1 (5 bases). V was pared by 4 bases and J by 3 bases, with 15 bases between. Germline V gene lookup returns CDR1 LGHDT and CDR2 YNNKEL (reference sequence). This CDR3 is 15 amino acids long. For the CDR3, the DNA is TGTGCCAGCAGCCTACTGTCCGTACAGGACTATGGCTACACCTTC. Translated, it gives CASSLLSVQDYGYTF.

The chain recombines TRBV30 with TRBJ2-2; a weak D match, TRBD1 (5 bases). CDR1 is GTSNPN, CDR2 SVGIG, per germline (reference sequence). V was trimmed by 4 bases and J by 5 bases, leaving 14 bases between them. This CDR3 spans 14 amino acids. The CDR3 loop is CAWTPVTETGELFF. DNA for the CDR3: TGTGCCTGGACCCCTGTGACAGAAACCGGGGAGCTGTTTTTT.

V usage is TRBV28 and J usage is TRBJ1-1, with 9 bases aligning to TRBD1. V lost 6 bases, J lost 3 bases, and 8 bases stayed unmatched. This CDR3 has 15 residues. Germline V gene data show CDR1 as MDHEN and CDR2 as SYDVKM. CDR3 DNA sequence: TGTGCCAGCAGCCCCCCGGACAGGGGTCACACTGAAGCTTTCTTT. Translated, it gives CASSPPDRGHTEAFF.

This rearrangement joins TRBV20-1 to TRBJ2-3, with 12 bases matching TRBD2. The CDR3 extends over 14 amino acids. Trimming removed 3 bases from V and 5 bases from J; junction bases left unmatched: 3. CDR1 DFQATT and CDR2 SNEGSKA come from the germline V gene (reference sequence). The DNA of the CDR3 is TGCAGTGCTAGGACTAGCGGGGGCCTAGATACGCAGTATTTT. This codes for CSARTSGGLDTQYF.

This chain joins TRBV11-2 and TRBJ1-6, with 7 positions matching TRBD1. Germline CDR1 SGHAT, CDR2 FQNNGV. Trimming at V came to 5 bases and at J to 5 bases, leaving 6 bases not matched to a gene. The CDR3 runs 15 residues. CDR3 amino acids: CASSMTGTNNSPLHF. CDR3 nucleotide sequence: TGTGCCAGCAGCATGACAGGGACGAATAATTCACCCCTCCACTTT.

This chain uses TRBV12-3 or TRBV12-4 with TRBJ1-2, with TRBD1 identical over 8 bases. CDR3 length: 15 amino acids. V was pared by 6 bases and J by 4 bases, with 10 bases of the junction left unmatched. This chain's CDR3 is CASSRGQGWSYGYTF. DNA for the CDR3: TGTGCCAGCAGCCGTGGACAGGGATGGAGCTATGGCTACACCTTC.

The chain has TRBV7-2 and TRBJ2-3, with D possibly called TRBD1 or TRBD2 (5 bases each). The CDR3 consists of 13 residues. V shed 5 bases and J shed 3 bases, with 9 bases lying between them. The V gene's germline CDR1 is SGHTA and CDR2 FQGNSA. CDR3 nucleotide sequence: TGTGCCAGCAGCCTAGAGGGGACAGATACGCAGTATTTT. This gives the protein CASSLEGTDTQYF.

This chain connects TRBV20-1 to TRBJ2-3; no firm D call. The CDR3 consists of 14 residues. Trimming removed 0 bases at V and 4 bases at J, with 11 bases between. Germline V lookup: CDR1 DFQATT, CDR2 SNEGSKA (reference sequence). The CDR3 is CSARDRRAADTQYF. The CDR3 bases are TGCAGTGCTAGAGATCGCCGAGCAGCAGATACGCAGTATTTT.

With regard to this clonotype: The junction departs from germline at one end; a sequencing error may be responsible. The DNA of the CDR3 is TGTGCCAGCACTGAAATCGAGGGCACAGATACGCAGTATTTT. Translating gives CASTEIEGTDTQYF. V usage is TRBV6-1 and J usage is TRBJ2-3, with D hard to call. Germline lookup yields CDR1 MNHNS and CDR2 SASEGT. The CDR3 is 14 amino acids.

This rearrangement joins TRBV5-1 to TRBJ1-2; unclear D gene. The ends were cut back, 4 bases at V and 0 bases at J, with 13 bases in the middle. The CDR3 spans 15 residues. Germline lookup yields CDR1 SGHRS and CDR2 YFSETQ. The CDR3 region is CASSPLDRPNYGYTF. The DNA of the CDR3 is TGCGCCAGCAGCCCGTTAGACCGGCCTAACTATGGCTACACCTTC.

CDR3 sequence: CASSPRRTSGGGDNEQFF. Written as DNA, the CDR3 is TGTGCCAGCAGCCCCCGACGGACTAGCGGGGGAGGGGACAATGAGCAGTTCTTC. The chain has TRBV11-3 and TRBJ2-1; 13 bases map to TRBD2. J was trimmed by 5 bases and V by 5 bases; bases with no gene match: 12. From germline, CDR1 is SGHNT and CDR2 YENEEA. There are 18 residues in the CDR3.

The gene calls are TRBV7-2 and TRBJ2-2, with 11 bases that match TRBD1. V gave up 5 bases and J gave up 9 bases; unmatched junction bases: 11. CDR3 length: 16 residues. Germline loops: CDR1 SGHTA, CDR2 FQGNSA. Here the CDR3 DNA reads TGTGCCAGCAGCCTGTACCCGGGACAGGGGGATAGGGAGCTGTTTTTT. Translating it yields CASSLYPGQGDRELFF.

This rearrangement joins TRBV29-1 to TRBJ2-1, with 11 bases identical to TRBD1. Germline V gene sequence: CDR1 SQVTM, CDR2 ANQGSEA. Trimming took 4 bases from V and 7 from J; bases not matched to a gene: 3. The length of the CDR3 is 13 residues. The CDR3 DNA reads as TGCAGCGTTGGGGACAGGGGGTATAATGAGCAGTTCTTC. Protein product: CSVGDRGYNEQFF.

The genes are TRBV5-1 and TRBJ2-1; 10 bases are shared with TRBD2. CDR3 length equals 15 residues. V lost 0 bases, J lost 7 bases, and 4 bases stayed unmatched. Germline lookup yields CDR1 SGHRS and CDR2 YFSETQ. CDR3 sequence reads: CASSLVPSGGNEQFF. CDR3 DNA: TGCGCCAGCAGCTTGGTTCCTAGCGGGGGAAATGAGCAGTTCTTC.

V is TRBV28 and J is TRBJ2-3; 12 bases map to TRBD2. The junction had 7 bases not matched to a gene; V was cut back by 8 bases and J by 1 base. Germline loops: CDR1 MDHEN, CDR2 SYDVKM. The length of the CDR3 is 16 residues. The CDR3 sequence is CASWASGGAGTDTQYF. CDR3 DNA sequence: TGTGCCAGCTGGGCTAGCGGGGGGGCAGGCACAGATACGCAGTATTTT. The full variable domain, rest sourced from reference TRBV28 and TRBJ2-3, is DVKVTQSSRYLVKRTGEKVFLECVQDMDHENMFWYRQDPGLGLRLIYFSYDVKMKEKGDIPEGYSVSREKKERFSLILESASTNQTSMYLCASWASGGAGTDTQYFGPGTRLTVL.

The chain recombines TRBV14 with TRBJ2-5; D tentatively reads TRBD1 or TRBD2 (5 bases each). Per germline, CDR1 SGHDN and CDR2 FVKESK. Deletions cut 0 bases from V and 5 bases from J, with 13 bases between. This CDR3 is 15 amino acids long. CDR3: CASSQDIGRDETQYF. The CDR3 region has the DNA TGTGCCAGCAGCCAAGATATTGGAAGGGACGAGACCCAGTACTTC.

V gene TRBV12-3 or TRBV12-4 combines with J gene TRBJ1-5; 8 bases are a match to TRBD1. This CDR3 has 13 amino acids. The junction had 7 bases not matched to a gene; V was cut back by 9 bases and J by 6 bases. The CDR3: CASRQGIAQPQHF. CDR3 coding DNA: TGTGCCAGTAGACAGGGGATCGCTCAGCCCCAGCATTTT.